This T cell receptor (beta chain) came from a study of T cell responses to AZD1222 COVID-19 vaccine. Study-wide results and caveats: The donor group comprised mostly white British people and more females; the analysis possibly underestimated clonal diversity. Spike-specific TCR breadth and depth were elevated following two AZD1222 doses.

The table came from immunoSEQ multiplex PCR; TCRdb's copy has only in-frame clones and leaves some out. The sample records about 81,000 clones, 90% being singletons. A word on this clone: What it binds is unknown.

Sequenced here: peripheral blood, sampled 28 days after the second AZD1222 dose. The TCR comes from an adult who received the AZD1222 COVID-19 vaccine.

CDR3: CASSATGAQRGGRGTQYF. CDR3 bases: TGTGCCAGCAGCGCAACGGGGGCCCAGCGGGGGGGCCGAGGTACGCAGTATTTT. V is TRBV7-2 and J is TRBJ2-3, with 10 bases aligning to TRBD2. The germline V gene has CDR1 SGHTA and CDR2 FQGNSA. After removal of 5 bases from V and 8 bases from J, the junction contained 19 bases not matched to a gene. CDR3 size: 18 residues. Full variable domain (remainder filled in from reference TRBV7-2 and TRBJ2-3): GAGVSQSPSNKVTEKGKDVELRCDPISGHTALYWYRQSLGQGLEFLIYFQGNSAPDKSGLPSDRFSAERTGGSVSTLTIQRTQQEDSAVYLCASSATGAQRGGRGTQYFGPGTRLTVL.